The 14 T cell receptor beta chains given below trace back to one sample, sequenced in a study of blood T cells in healthy people across ages. It was with a sample-barcoded 5' primer and a J-beta primer mix that a second PCR of roughly 7 to 11 cycles was run. TCRdb independently ran MiXCR on the 5' RACE reads; one entry per CDR3 protein. The table includes fewer than 2,000,000 distinct CDR3 sequences, approximately 32% detected once. The material sequenced was blood. Receptors were obtained from a woman in her twenties or thirties in good health.

V is TRBV18 and J is TRBJ1-2; D not resolved. Germline CDR1 and CDR2: KGHSH and LQKENI. Trimming shortened V by 2 bases and J by 5 bases, and 15 bases separated the two germline ends. This CDR3 region has 15 residues. CDR3: CASSPTGGLGYGYTF. The CDR3 region has the DNA TGTGCCAGCTCACCAACTGGCGGCCTAGGGTATGGCTACACCTTC.

V and J are TRBV20-1 and TRBJ2-7; 7 bases fit TRBD1. CDR1 and CDR2 from the germline V gene are DFQATT and SNEGSKA (reference sequence). This CDR3 has 14 amino acids. Trimming removed 6 bases from V and 4 bases from J; junction bases left unmatched: 12. The CDR3 DNA is TGCAGTGCACTCAGAGGGGGCCTAGGTTACGAGCAGTACTTC. This translates into CSALRGGLGYEQYF.

The chain joins TRBV5-6 to TRBJ2-2; 8 bases align to TRBD2. This CDR3 contains 15 residues. V lost 5 bases, J lost 4 bases, and 7 bases stayed unmatched. Per the germline V gene, CDR1 is SGHDT and CDR2 is YYEEEE. The CDR3 here is CASRRAGVSTGELFF. Here the CDR3 DNA reads TGTGCCAGCAGACGAGCGGGAGTCAGCACCGGGGAGCTGTTTTTT.

The gene calls are TRBV10-2 and TRBJ2-1; no clear D gene. The CDR3 spans 18 residues. Trimming left V 0 bases short and J 6 bases short, with 21 bases between. Germline V gene sequence: CDR1 WSHSY, CDR2 SAAADI. This CDR3 reads CASSESPPLLRVVNEQFF. The CDR3 nucleotides are TGCGCCAGCAGTGAGTCACCCCCGTTGCTTAGAGTCGTCAATGAGCAGTTCTTC.

This clonotype has a handful of counts. The chain recombines TRBV7-9 with TRBJ1-4; D might be TRBD1 (5 bases). The CDR3 spans 15 residues. Trimming took off 4 bases at V and 8 bases at J, with 17 bases between the two ends. The germline CDR1 and CDR2 sequences are SEHNR and FQNEAQ (reference sequence). This CDR3 reads CASSSWGGNGEKLFF. CDR3 nucleotides: TGTGCCAGCAGCTCATGGGGGGGAAATGGAGAAAAACTGTTTTTT.

V gene TRBV27 combines with J gene TRBJ2-5; 8 positions match TRBD1. Germline V lookup: CDR1 MNHEY, CDR2 SMNVEV (reference sequence). The CDR3 is 16 amino acids. The V segment lost 2 bases and the J segment 5 bases; nucleotides outside the gene matches: 10. This chain's CDR3 is CASSLGQGRSRETQYF. CDR3 nucleotide sequence: TGTGCCAGCAGTTTAGGACAGGGCAGATCTAGGGAGACCCAGTACTTC.

In this sample, this clonotype turned up a few times. The V and J genes are TRBV20-1 and TRBJ2-5; the match to TRBD2 covers 14 bases. The CDR3 has 15 amino acids. With V trimmed by 4 bases and J by 4 bases, 5 bases remained unmatched. Per the germline V gene, CDR1 is DFQATT and CDR2 is SNEGSKA (reference sequence). The DNA of the CDR3 is TGCAGTGCTACTTGGGGGACTAGCGGGAGAGAGACCCAGTACTTC. This codes for CSATWGTSGRETQYF.

This clonotype has only a few counts. Written as DNA, the CDR3 is TGCGCCAGCAGGCTCGGGACAGGGGGCTACGAGCAGTACTTC. Residues: CASRLGTGGYEQYF. The V call is TRBV10-2, the J call TRBJ2-7; 11 bases align to TRBD1. This CDR3 region has 14 residues. Germline V lookup: CDR1 WSHSY, CDR2 SAAADI. V shed 6 bases, J shed 3 bases, and the junction held 4 bases outside the gene matches.

This clonotype was observed a handful of times. This rearrangement joins TRBV6-5 to TRBJ1-5; D might be TRBD1 (5 bases). Per the germline V gene, CDR1 is MNHEY and CDR2 is SVGAGI. V was trimmed by 4 bases and J by 1 base, leaving 11 bases between them. This CDR3 contains 15 residues. In DNA, the CDR3 is TGTGCCAGCAGTTTCCGTTGGGACAGCAATCAGCCCCAGCATTTT. As protein: CASSFRWDSNQPQHF.

V usage is TRBV27 and J usage is TRBJ2-5; the D gene is possibly TRBD2 (6 bases). The J call may be mistaken, given a closer DNA end match to TRBJ2-7. Germline CDR1 MNHEY, CDR2 SMNVEV (reference sequence). The CDR3 is 17 amino acids. Here the CDR3 reads CASSSLNVGGGYYEQYF. CDR3 sequence (DNA): TGTGCCAGCAGTTCATTGAACGTGGGTGGGGGGTACTACGAGCAGTACTTC.

V gene TRBV10-3 combines with J gene TRBJ1-2; possible D gene TRBD1, 5 bases. V lost 3 bases, J lost 4 bases, and 15 bases lay in between. There are 15 residues in the CDR3. Per the germline V gene, CDR1 is ENHRY and CDR2 is SYGVKD. CDR3 amino acids: CAISDRAGGTYGYTF. CDR3 nucleotide sequence: TGTGCCATCAGTGACCGGGCGGGGGGAACCTATGGCTACACCTTC.

This clonotype was observed a single time. The chain couples TRBV27 to TRBJ2-4; the match to TRBD2 covers 13 bases. The end of the DNA aligns better with TRBJ2-7, so the J call may be wrong. Germline CDR1 and CDR2: MNHEY and SMNVEV (reference sequence). The CDR3 length is 14 residues. The chain's CDR3 is CASSRTSGSSEQYF. The CDR3, as DNA: TGTGCCAGCAGCCGGACTAGCGGGAGTAGCGAGCAGTACTTC.

There are many counts of this clonotype. The V gene is TRBV20-1, the J gene TRBJ2-5, with no clear D. V was shortened by 7 bases and J by 1 base, with 4 bases between the two germline ends. CDR1 is DFQATT and CDR2 is SNEGSKA in the germline V gene (reference sequence). The CDR3 is 10 residues long. The CDR3 DNA reads TGCAGTGATCTCCAAGAGACCCAGTACTTC. Its translation is CSDLQETQYF.

This chain links TRBV4-1 with TRBJ1-1; TRBD1 matches at 7 bases. Germline lookup yields CDR1 MGHRA and CDR2 YSYEKL. This CDR3 region has 18 residues. The J segment lost 1 base and the V segment lost 0 bases, leaving 11 bases of the junction unmatched. The CDR3: CASSQEEQGKWTNTEAFF. The CDR3, as DNA: TGCGCCAGCAGCCAAGAGGAACAGGGGAAGTGGACGAACACTGAAGCTTTCTTT.